This T cell receptor beta chain was sequenced for a study of cytomegalovirus exposure and HLA in healthy donors. Notes on the study in general: Across donors, presence/absence analyses took sequencing depth to be roughly uniform. An Asian-associated ancestry cluster reportedly showed fewer N-insertions than the approximately 630-donor mean in a later analysis.

Concerning this clone: Its antigen is currently unknown. In this CDR3 the conserved last residue, phenylalanine or tryptophan, is missing, so a read error is likely. Because the CDR3's place on the DNA is in doubt, the DNA is left out and the CDR3 is given as listed by TCRdb.

Germline assignment: CDR1 GTSNPN and CDR2 SVGIG (reference sequence). The CDR3 is 17 amino acids in total, end residues counted. Vbeta (60) and Jbeta (13) primers were used in the PCR. Libraries were prepared by immunoSEQ multiplex PCR; TCRdb keeps only in-frame clonotypes and omits some of them. The sample has 75,000 to 90,000 clones, around 10% seen once. Though probably carrying unrecorded immune exposures, donors were nominally healthy at sampling. The chain has TRBV30 and TRBJ1-5; TRBD1, the D gene given by the table, was not confirmed from the DNA. Sequenced sample: PBMCs. This receptor was taken from a man in his 60s in good health and CMV-seropositive. CDR3 sequence reads: CAWSGDTHLASNQPKHL.